A single sample gave rise to the 32 T cell receptor beta chains below, sequenced in a study of blood T cell repertoires in COVID-19. Some clones are missing from TCRdb's copy, which holds only in-frame ones; the method was immunoSEQ multiplex PCR. The sample shows roughly 96,000 clones, approximately 81% of them seen only once. Sequencing used peripheral blood. The receptors were sampled from a man aged 60 to 69 with acute or convalescent COVID-19.

The chain joins TRBV10-1 to TRBJ2-1, with TRBD2 identical over 13 bases. The CDR3 is 17 amino acids. Trimming at V came to 4 bases and at J to 7 bases, leaving 10 bases not matched to a gene. Looked up from germline, CDR1 is WNHNN and CDR2 is SYGVQD (reference sequence). CDR3 DNA: TGCGCCAGCAGTGGCGGGACTAGCGGGGACGCGTGGAATGAGCAGTTCTTC. This encodes CASSGGTSGDAWNEQFF.

The chain links TRBV6-2 or TRBV6-3 to TRBJ2-1; TRBD1 aligns across 8 bases. V shed 5 bases and J 2 bases; nucleotides not matched to a gene: 5. The CDR3 sequence is 15 residues long. Germline-derived CDR1 and CDR2 are MNHEY and SVGEGT. The CDR3 spells CASSLLTGAYNEQFF. CDR3 nucleotides: TGTGCCAGCAGTCTGTTGACAGGGGCCTACAATGAGCAGTTCTTC.

The chain is built from TRBV6-2 or TRBV6-3 and TRBJ2-7, with 10 nucleotides matching TRBD2. J was trimmed by 2 bases and V by 0 bases; bases with no gene match: 10. Germline values: CDR1 MNHEY, CDR2 SVGEGT. The CDR3 is 18 amino acids. The CDR3 DNA follows: TGTGCCAGCAGTTACTCTCCAGCGGGAGGGCTAACCCCCTACGAGCAGTACGTC. Translated: CASSYSPAGGLTPYEQYV.

The chain couples TRBV5-6 to TRBJ1-2; weak D call: TRBD1 (5 bases). There are 16 residues in the CDR3. Germline CDR1 is SGHDT and CDR2 is YYEEEE. V was cut by 0 bases and J by 1 base, with 13 bases left in between. The CDR3 nucleotides read TGTGCCAGCAGCTTGGACAGGAGTACCCGTAACTATGGCTACACCTTC. Amino acid sequence: CASSLDRSTRNYGYTF. Based on the CDR3 plus reference TRBV5-6 and TRBJ1-2, the full variable domain is DAGVTQSPTHLIKTRGQQVTLRCSPKSGHDTVSWYQQALGQGPQFIFQYYEEEERQRGNFPDRFSGHQFPNYSSELNVNALLLGDSALYLCASSLDRSTRNYGYTFGSGTRLTVV.

The chain couples TRBV29-1 to TRBJ1-1; weak D call: TRBD1 (6 bases). CDR1 and CDR2 from the germline V gene are SQVTM and ANQGSEA. This CDR3 has 14 amino acids. V lost 3 bases and J 0 bases, leaving 11 bases between the germline ends. Here the CDR3 DNA reads TGCAGCGTTGAGTCAGGGGCCTTGAACACTGAAGCTTTCTTT. Translated, it gives CSVESGALNTEAFF.

This clone showed up just once. Here the CDR3 reads CASSYYLGSDTEAFF. CDR3 in DNA: TGTGCCAGCAGTTATTACCTGGGCTCGGACACTGAAGCTTTCTTT. The V call is TRBV6-5, the J call TRBJ1-1; D gene ambiguous. The CDR3 sequence is 15 residues long. CDR1 and CDR2 (germline): MNHEY, SVGAGI. V was clipped by 3 bases and J by 3 bases, with 14 bases between them.

DNA of the CDR3: TGTGCCACCAGTTCAGGGGGCGCGGGTTATGGCTACACCTTC. It encodes CATSSGGAGYGYTF. The chain couples TRBV24-1 to TRBJ1-2; TRBD1 aligns across 8 bases. The germline V gene has CDR1 KGHDR and CDR2 SFDVKD. This CDR3 spans 14 amino acids. Unmatched junction bases numbered 7, after V lost 6 bases and J lost 5 bases.

The CDR3 region has the DNA TGTGCCAGCAGCGATGGACTAGCGGCCTCTAATGAGCAGTTCTTC. This encodes CASSDGLAASNEQFF. The gene calls are TRBV9 and TRBJ2-1; 10 bases align to TRBD2. The CDR3 covers 15 residues. Germline V lookup: CDR1 SGDLS, CDR2 YYNGEE. Germline trimming cut 3 bases from V and 7 bases from J; bases unmatched to any gene: 7.

The sample holds a few counts of this clone. The gene calls are TRBV7-9 and TRBJ1-4; 7 nucleotides line up with TRBD1. Germline V gene data show CDR1 as SEHNR and CDR2 as FQNEAQ (reference sequence). Trimming cost V 6 bases and J 3 bases; bases outside gene matches: 7. This CDR3 is built from 15 residues. This chain's CDR3 is CASRPPQGANEKLFF. CDR3 in DNA: TGTGCCAGCAGGCCGCCTCAGGGGGCTAATGAAAAACTGTTTTTT.

The chain has TRBV7-2 and TRBJ1-5; D remains unclear. The ends were cut back, 5 bases at V and 1 base at J, with 12 bases in the middle. In germline, CDR1 is SGHTA, CDR2 FQGNSA. The CDR3 extends over 15 amino acids. CDR3 protein: CASSTNGVSNQPQHF. The DNA of the CDR3 is TGTGCCAGCAGCACAAACGGGGTAAGCAATCAGCCCCAGCATTTT.

The V call is TRBV5-6, the J call TRBJ1-1; D is unresolved. This CDR3 has 15 residues. The germline CDR1 and CDR2 sequences are SGHDT and YYEEEE. Trimming left V 5 bases short and J 0 bases short, with 14 bases between. CDR3 residues: CASSEPRELNTEAFF. CDR3 sequence (DNA): TGTGCCAGCAGTGAGCCCCGAGAGTTGAACACTGAAGCTTTCTTT.

J is TRBJ1-1 and V is TRBV5-1; D unresolved. V was shortened by 4 bases and J by 2 bases, with 15 bases between the two germline ends. Germline V gene sequence: CDR1 SGHRS, CDR2 YFSETQ. The CDR3 loop spans 15 amino acids. The CDR3 sequence is CASSPATFVNTEAFF. CDR3 coding DNA: TGCGCCAGCAGCCCGGCGACTTTCGTTAACACTGAAGCTTTCTTT.

The chain combines TRBV5-1 with TRBJ1-6; tentatively, D is TRBD1 (5 bases). This CDR3 is 14 amino acids long. Trimming removed 4 bases from V and 11 bases from J, with 16 bases in between. CDR1 SGHRS and CDR2 YFSETQ come from the germline V gene. The CDR3 bases are TGCGCCAGCAGCGTACAGGAAGACCAGCCACCCCTCCACTTT. Its translation is CASSVQEDQPPLHF.

The CDR3 bases are TGTGCCACCAGTGATCCAGGGGGGAAAGCCAAAAACATTCAGTACTTC. As protein: CATSDPGGKAKNIQYF. This chain links TRBV24-1 with TRBJ2-4; D may be TRBD1 (7 bases). Looked up from germline, CDR1 is KGHDR and CDR2 is SFDVKD. The CDR3 runs to 16 residues. V gave up 3 bases and J gave up 0 bases, with 11 bases separating them.

This clone has only a few counts. The CDR3 DNA sequence: TGTGCCAGCAGCCGTGACGAGGGCGAGCAGTACGTC. It specifies CASSRDEGEQYV. The chain uses TRBV7-9 and TRBJ2-7; TRBD2 is a possible D gene (5 bases). CDR1 SEHNR and CDR2 FQNEAQ come from the germline V gene (reference sequence). V gave up 5 bases and J gave up 6 bases, with 11 bases separating them. This CDR3 contains 12 residues.

This clone occurred a few times. The chain uses TRBV11-2 and TRBJ1-6; D gene ambiguous. Germline CDR1 SGHAT, CDR2 FQNNGV. The V end lost 4 bases, the J end lost 7 bases, and 17 bases lay between the germline ends. The CDR3 runs to 16 residues. CDR3 sequence reads: CASSSDWTGTNSPLHF. In DNA, the CDR3 is TGTGCCAGCAGCTCAGACTGGACTGGTACCAATTCACCCCTCCACTTT.

In this sample, this clone turned up once. The chain has TRBV5-4 and TRBJ2-7; TRBD1 matches at 8 bases. The length of the CDR3 is 16 residues. Germline V gene sequence: CDR1 SGHNT, CDR2 YYREEE (reference sequence). J was trimmed by 4 bases and V by 1 base; bases with no gene match: 10. The CDR3 loop is CASSLPPQGVDYEQYF. The CDR3, as DNA: TGTGCCAGCAGCTTGCCCCCACAGGGGGTGGATTACGAGCAGTACTTC.

The V and J genes are TRBV2 and TRBJ2-1, with 10 bases that match TRBD2. The CDR3 has 17 residues. The germline V gene encodes CDR1 SNHLY and CDR2 FYNNEI. V trimming: 4 bases; J trimming: 9 bases; junction bases outside the gene matches: 15. CDR3 protein: CASSGLAGLAGAGEQFF. In nucleotides, the CDR3 is TGTGCCAGCAGTGGCCTCGCGGGGCTAGCGGGAGCAGGTGAGCAGTTCTTC.

The rearrangement joins TRBV7-3 to TRBJ2-1, with TRBD1 matching 11 bases. Losses at the gene ends were 1 base for V and 6 bases for J; bases not matched to a gene: 5. This CDR3 is built from 16 residues. Germline values: CDR1 SGHTA, CDR2 FQGTGA. CDR3 DNA: TGTGCCAGCAGCTTAAGTGGGACAGGGGGTGTCAATGAGCAGTTCTTC. Translating it yields CASSLSGTGGVNEQFF.

The chain is built from TRBV5-5 and TRBJ1-1, with 7 nucleotides matching TRBD1. V shed 3 bases and J 3 bases; nucleotides not matched to a gene: 5. Germline CDR1 reads SGHKS; CDR2 reads YYEKEE (reference sequence). There are 14 residues in the CDR3. CDR3 DNA sequence: TGTGCCAGCAGCTCCCGACAGGGCTACACTGAAGCTTTCTTT. Encoded protein: CASSSRQGYTEAFF.

This rearrangement joins TRBV14 to TRBJ2-1; 7 nucleotides line up with TRBD2. The CDR3 spans 22 residues. CDR1 and CDR2 (germline): SGHDN, FVKESK. Trimming at V came to 2 bases and at J to 4 bases, leaving 26 bases not matched to a gene. The chain's CDR3 is CASSQIEELASFVRQVYNEQFF. The CDR3 DNA reads as TGTGCCAGCAGCCAAATAGAGGAACTAGCGTCCTTCGTTCGGCAGGTATACAATGAGCAGTTCTTC.

The genes are TRBV30 and TRBJ2-1, with 8 bases lining up with TRBD1. CDR3 size: 13 residues. The V gene end was trimmed by 1 base and the J gene end by 14 bases; junction bases not matched to a gene: 10. CDR1 and CDR2 (germline): GTSNPN, SVGIG (reference sequence). This CDR3 is CAWSATTRQGKFF. Written as DNA, the CDR3 is TGTGCCTGGAGTGCTACCACAAGACAGGGGAAGTTCTTC.

This clone was observed once. This rearrangement joins TRBV27 to TRBJ2-2; D perhaps matches TRBD1 (5 bases). Germline CDR1 is MNHEY and CDR2 is SMNVEV (reference sequence). This CDR3 spans 15 amino acids. Trimming removed 5 bases at V and 7 bases at J, with 17 bases between. This CDR3 is CASSLQVNAIGELFF. CDR3 in DNA: TGTGCCAGCAGTCTACAGGTGAACGCCATCGGGGAGCTGTTTTTT.

The chain is built from TRBV5-4 and TRBJ2-7; D possibly corresponds to TRBD2 (6 bases). Germline V gene lookup returns CDR1 SGHNT and CDR2 YYREEE (reference sequence). The CDR3 covers 15 residues. V lost 4 bases, J lost 3 bases, and 17 bases lay in between. The CDR3: CASSRDGRGFYEQYV. For the CDR3, the DNA is TGTGCCAGCAGCCGGGACGGACGGGGGTTCTACGAGCAGTACGTC.

The chain couples TRBV9 to TRBJ2-5, with 10 bases that match TRBD2. Germline V gene sequence: CDR1 SGDLS, CDR2 YYNGEE. This CDR3 comprises 17 residues. V lost 4 bases and J lost 2; bases outside the gene matches: 11. For the CDR3, the DNA is TGTGCCAGCAGCCCTCGGGGTAGCGGGGGGCCTCAAGAGACCCAGTACTTC. Translating it yields CASSPRGSGGPQETQYF.

The chain combines TRBV23-1 with TRBJ1-5; D not resolved. TRBV23-1 is an open reading frame, and its role is uncertain. This CDR3 region has 13 residues. V was trimmed by 0 bases and J by 4 bases, leaving 4 bases between them. Here the CDR3 reads CASSQSANQPQHF. The CDR3 coding sequence is TGCGCCAGCAGTCAATCGGCAAATCAGCCCCAGCATTTT.

This chain joins TRBV7-9 and TRBJ2-7, with a possible D match to TRBD2 (6 bases). Germline assignment: CDR1 SEHNR and CDR2 FQNEAQ (reference sequence). V lost 5 bases to trimming and J lost 4 bases, with 12 bases between them. The CDR3 is 13 residues long. The CDR3 here is CASSPGDSYEQYV. As DNA, the CDR3 is TGTGCCAGCAGCCCGGGGGACTCTTACGAGCAGTACGTC.

In its sample, this clone was seen once. The chain links TRBV5-1 to TRBJ2-3; 9 bases fit TRBD2. Germline V gives CDR1 SGHRS, CDR2 YFSETQ. The junction had 6 bases not matched to a gene; V was cut back by 4 bases and J by 0 bases. The CDR3 has 16 residues. The CDR3 DNA follows: TGCGCCAGCAGCCTCGGACTAGCGCTGAGCACAGATACGCAGTATTTT. It specifies CASSLGLALSTDTQYF.

This clone was observed once. V and J are TRBV30 and TRBJ1-2; weak D call: TRBD1 (5 bases). This CDR3 has 14 amino acids. In germline, CDR1 is GTSNPN, CDR2 SVGIG (reference sequence). With 0 bases removed from V and 2 bases from J, the gap between germline ends came to 10 bases. The CDR3 DNA follows: TGTGCCTGGAGTGTTCAAGGGGCCAACTATGGCTACACCTTC. Translated, it gives CAWSVQGANYGYTF.

This clone has only a few counts. This chain joins TRBV27 and TRBJ1-2; 8 nucleotides agree with TRBD1. V was pared by 2 bases and J by 11 bases, with 13 bases of the junction left unmatched. CDR1 and CDR2 (germline): MNHEY, SMNVEV (reference sequence). This CDR3 contains 15 residues. CDR3: CASSLNPGGGGYYTF. The CDR3 bases are TGTGCCAGCAGTTTAAATCCAGGGGGCGGTGGATATTACACCTTC.

The chain has TRBV29-1 and TRBJ2-4, with 8 bases that match TRBD2. V lost 4 bases, J lost 2 bases, and 13 bases stayed unmatched. The CDR3 totals 17 residues. Looked up from germline, CDR1 is SQVTM and CDR2 is ANQGSEA. As DNA, the CDR3 is TGCAGCGTTGCGGGAGCGGGAGCCCTCCCTTCCAAAAACATTCAGTACTTC. Protein sequence: CSVAGAGALPSKNIQYF.

The chain links TRBV21-1 to TRBJ2-7; TRBD2, the table's D call, lacks a check against the DNA. TRBV21-1 is a pseudogene locus. CDR3 length: 16 amino acids. The CDR3 protein is CASIRRREAFWGEQYV. As DNA, the CDR3 is TGTGCCAGCATCCGAAGGAGGGAGGCGTTCTGGGGCGAGCAGTACGTC.